The clone carrying this T cell receptor beta chain was detected a few times. Its antigen remains unknown. Trimming removed 4 bases from V and 6 bases from J, with 16 bases in between. The CDR3 is made up of 15 amino acids. From germline, CDR1 is SEHNR and CDR2 FQNEAQ (reference sequence). TCRdb fed the RACE reads into MiXCR, producing one record per CDR3 protein. The table lists about 250,000 distinct CDR3 sequences, almost 8% of them singletons. The sample is drawn from a study of human T cells and chemical hapten exposure. Study summary: Patients were mainly female, each with alopecia areata, totalis or universalis. Overall study findings and caveats: Donors were affected by alopecia, so their immune reaction might vary from that of healthy individuals.

The time point: pre-sensitization, week 0. Treatment noted: therapeutic diphenylcyclopropenone sensitization with weekly scalp DPC. The source is a man aged 18 to 29 with alopecia areata. Some clones in this sample may be carry-over from other donors' samples. The chain combines TRBV7-9 with TRBJ2-4; TRBD1 or TRBD2 may be the D gene (5 bases each). The sequences come from whole blood, collected in connection with sensitization to the hapten diphenylcyclopropenone (DPC). The CDR3 DNA reads as TGTGCCAGCAGCTCTAGTGAACACGGGGCAAACATTCAGTACTTC. This codes for CASSSSEHGANIQYF.